Here is one T cell receptor beta chain with its context. This record belongs to a study of blood T cell repertoires in COVID-19. The wider study: Samples came from the United States, Italy and Spain, spanning acute and convalescent COVID-19.

CDR1 and CDR2 (germline): GTSNPN, SVGIG (reference sequence). The V end lost 1 base, the J end lost 3 bases, and 7 bases lay between the germline ends. This CDR3 spans 13 amino acids. Original analysis: Counts of nucleated cells, estimated from reference gene primer amplification, were obtained. Clones were read by immunoSEQ multiplex PCR, and TCRdb kept only the in-frame ones, dropping some. The V and J calls and clone size come from that table; D and trimming were worked out from the DNA. The sample consists of 65,000 to 100,000 clones, about 86% of them appearing once. This chain links TRBV30 with TRBJ1-5; no firm D call. This TCR derives from a woman older than 75 with acute or convalescent COVID-19. Sequencing input: peripheral blood. The CDR3 DNA reads TGTGCCTGGAGTGCGGGTTCCAATCAGCCCCAGCATTTT. Translating it yields CAWSAGSNQPQHF.